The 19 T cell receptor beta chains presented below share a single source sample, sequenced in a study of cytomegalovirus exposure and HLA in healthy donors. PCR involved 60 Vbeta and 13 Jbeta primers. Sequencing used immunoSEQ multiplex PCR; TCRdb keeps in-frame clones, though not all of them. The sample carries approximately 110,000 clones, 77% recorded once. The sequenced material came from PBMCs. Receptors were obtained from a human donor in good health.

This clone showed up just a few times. The CDR3 DNA reads as TGTGCCAGTACCCAGGACCCGGGCGGGAGAATGAACACTGAAGCTTTCTTT. Translation: CASTQDPGGRMNTEAFF. The chain uses TRBV19 and TRBJ1-1, with D unresolved. Looked up from germline, CDR1 is LNHDA and CDR2 is SQIVND (reference sequence). This CDR3 is 17 amino acids long. Trimming shortened V by 7 bases and J by 0 bases, and 21 bases separated the two germline ends.

The CDR3 sequence is CASSFAANTEAFF. CDR3 DNA: TGTGCCAGCAGCTTTGCGGCGAACACTGAAGCTTTCTTT. The chain has TRBV11-2 and TRBJ1-1; the D is unclear. Looked up from germline, CDR1 is SGHAT and CDR2 is FQNNGV. Between the trimmed V and J ends, which lost 3 bases and 1 base, there was a span of 6 bases. This CDR3 has 13 amino acids. Filled out from reference TRBV11-2 and TRBJ1-1, the complete variable domain reads EAGVAQSPRYKIIEKRQSVAFWCNPISGHATLYWYQQILGQGPKLLIQFQNNGVVDDSQLPKDRFSAERLKGVDSTLKIQPAKLEDSAVYLCASSFAANTEAFFGQGTRLTVV.

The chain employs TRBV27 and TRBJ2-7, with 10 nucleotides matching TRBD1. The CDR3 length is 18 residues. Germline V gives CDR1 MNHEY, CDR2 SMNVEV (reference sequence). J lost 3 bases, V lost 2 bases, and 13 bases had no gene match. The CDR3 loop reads CASSLTGQGPKQFYEQYF. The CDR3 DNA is TGTGCCAGCAGTTTAACGGGACAGGGGCCGAAACAATTCTACGAGCAGTACTTC.

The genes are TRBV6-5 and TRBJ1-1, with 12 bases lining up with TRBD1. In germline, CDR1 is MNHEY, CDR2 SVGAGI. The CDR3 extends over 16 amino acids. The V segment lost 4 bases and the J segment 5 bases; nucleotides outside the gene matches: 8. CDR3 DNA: TGTGCCAGCAGTTTAACCGGGACAGGGGGCTGGACTGAAGCTTTCTTT. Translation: CASSLTGTGGWTEAFF.

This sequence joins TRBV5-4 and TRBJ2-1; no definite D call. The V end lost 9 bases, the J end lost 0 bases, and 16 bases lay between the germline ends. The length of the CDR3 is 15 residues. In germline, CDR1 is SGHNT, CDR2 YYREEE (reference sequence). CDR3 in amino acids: CATNTGVGSYNEQFF. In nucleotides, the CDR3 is TGTGCCACCAACACCGGAGTCGGCTCCTACAATGAGCAGTTCTTC. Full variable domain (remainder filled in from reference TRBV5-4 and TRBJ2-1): ETGVTQSPTHLIKTRGQQVTLRCSSQSGHNTVSWYQQALGQGPQFIFQYYREEENGRGNFPPRFSGLQFPNYSSELNVNALELDDSALYLCATNTGVGSYNEQFFGPGTRLTVL.

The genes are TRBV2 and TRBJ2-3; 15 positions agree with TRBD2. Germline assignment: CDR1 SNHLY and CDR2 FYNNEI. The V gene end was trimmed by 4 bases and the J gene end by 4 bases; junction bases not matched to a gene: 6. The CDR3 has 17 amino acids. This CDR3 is CASSVWTSGRVADTQYF. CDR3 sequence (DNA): TGTGCCAGCAGTGTTTGGACTAGCGGGAGGGTGGCAGATACGCAGTATTTT.

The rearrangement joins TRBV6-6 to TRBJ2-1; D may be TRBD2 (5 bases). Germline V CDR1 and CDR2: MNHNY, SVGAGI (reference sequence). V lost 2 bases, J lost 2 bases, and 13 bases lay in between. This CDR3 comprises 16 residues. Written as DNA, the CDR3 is TGTGCCAGCAGTTACCCTAGCTGGGCCACCTACAATGAGCAGTTCTTC. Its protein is CASSYPSWATYNEQFF.

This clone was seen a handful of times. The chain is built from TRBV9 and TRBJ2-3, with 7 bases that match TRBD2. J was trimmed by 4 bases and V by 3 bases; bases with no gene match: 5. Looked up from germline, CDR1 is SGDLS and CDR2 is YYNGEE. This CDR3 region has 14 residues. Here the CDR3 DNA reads TGTGCCAGCAGCGCGCGCGGGAGTGCAGATACGCAGTATTTT. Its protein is CASSARGSADTQYF.

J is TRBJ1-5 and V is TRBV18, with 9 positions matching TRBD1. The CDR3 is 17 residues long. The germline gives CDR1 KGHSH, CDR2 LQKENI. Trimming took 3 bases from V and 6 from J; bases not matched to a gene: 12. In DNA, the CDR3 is TGTGCCAGCTCACCGAAACCCGGGACAGGGATTGGTCAGCCCCAGCATTTT. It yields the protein CASSPKPGTGIGQPQHF.

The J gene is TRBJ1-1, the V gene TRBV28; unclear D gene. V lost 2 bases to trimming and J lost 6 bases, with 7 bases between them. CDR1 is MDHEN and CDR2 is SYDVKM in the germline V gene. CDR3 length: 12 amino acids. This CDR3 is CASSLAGSEAFF. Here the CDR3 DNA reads TGTGCCAGCAGTTTAGCGGGGTCTGAAGCTTTCTTT. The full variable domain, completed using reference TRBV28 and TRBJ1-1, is DVKVTQSSRYLVKRTGEKVFLECVQDMDHENMFWYRQDPGLGLRLIYFSYDVKMKEKGDIPEGYSVSREKKERFSLILESASTNQTSMYLCASSLAGSEAFFGQGTRLTVV.

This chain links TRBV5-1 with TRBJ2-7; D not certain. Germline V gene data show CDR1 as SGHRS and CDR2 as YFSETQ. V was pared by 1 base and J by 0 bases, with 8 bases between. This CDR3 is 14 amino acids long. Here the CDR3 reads CASSLYSNSYEQYF. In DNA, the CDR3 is TGCGCCAGCAGCTTGTACAGCAACTCCTACGAGCAGTACTTC.

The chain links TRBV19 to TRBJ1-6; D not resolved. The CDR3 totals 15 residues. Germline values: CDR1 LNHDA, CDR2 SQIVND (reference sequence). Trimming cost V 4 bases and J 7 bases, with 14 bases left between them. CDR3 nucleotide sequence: TGTGCCAGTAGTACTCAAGGACTGACGAATTCACCCCTCCACTTT. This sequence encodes CASSTQGLTNSPLHF.

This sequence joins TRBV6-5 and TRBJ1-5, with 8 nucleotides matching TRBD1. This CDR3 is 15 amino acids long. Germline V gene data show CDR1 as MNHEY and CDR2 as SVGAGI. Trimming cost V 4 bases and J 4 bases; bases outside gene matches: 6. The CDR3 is CASSSGQGDNQPQHF. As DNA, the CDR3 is TGTGCCAGCAGTTCCGGACAGGGAGATAATCAGCCCCAGCATTTT.

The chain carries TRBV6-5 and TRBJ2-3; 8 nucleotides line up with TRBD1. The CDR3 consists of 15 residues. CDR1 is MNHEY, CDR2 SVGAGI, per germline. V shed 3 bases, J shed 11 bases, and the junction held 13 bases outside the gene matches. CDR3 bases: TGTGCCAGCAGTTATGGGAGACAGGGGTCGCCCCGGCAGTATTTT. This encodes CASSYGRQGSPRQYF.

The CDR3 reads CASSSGTGKETQYF. CDR3 sequence (DNA): TGTGCCAGCAGTAGCGGGACAGGTAAAGAGACCCAGTACTTC. The chain carries TRBV6-5 and TRBJ2-5, with D maybe TRBD1 (8 bases). Germline lookup yields CDR1 MNHEY and CDR2 SVGAGI. Trimming cost V 5 bases and J 3 bases, with 13 bases left between them. The CDR3 totals 14 residues.

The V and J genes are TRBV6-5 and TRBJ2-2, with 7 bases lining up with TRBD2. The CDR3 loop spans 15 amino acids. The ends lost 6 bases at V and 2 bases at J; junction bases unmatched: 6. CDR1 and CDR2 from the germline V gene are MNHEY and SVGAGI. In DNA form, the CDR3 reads TGTGCCAGCAGGACCGGGACTACCAACACCGGGGAGCTGTTTTTT. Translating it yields CASRTGTTNTGELFF.

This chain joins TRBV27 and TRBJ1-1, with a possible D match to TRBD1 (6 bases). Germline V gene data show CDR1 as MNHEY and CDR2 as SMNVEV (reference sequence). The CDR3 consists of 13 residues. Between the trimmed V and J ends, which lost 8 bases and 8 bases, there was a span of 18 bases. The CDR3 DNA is TGTGCCAGCCAGCCTCCTGCCGGGACAGAAGCTTTCTTT. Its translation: CASQPPAGTEAFF.

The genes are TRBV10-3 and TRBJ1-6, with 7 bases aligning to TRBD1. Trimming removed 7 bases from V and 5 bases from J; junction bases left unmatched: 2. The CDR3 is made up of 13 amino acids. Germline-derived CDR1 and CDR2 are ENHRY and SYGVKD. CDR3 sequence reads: CAIKDRNNSPLHF. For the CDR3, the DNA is TGTGCCATCAAGGACAGGAATAATTCACCCCTCCACTTT.

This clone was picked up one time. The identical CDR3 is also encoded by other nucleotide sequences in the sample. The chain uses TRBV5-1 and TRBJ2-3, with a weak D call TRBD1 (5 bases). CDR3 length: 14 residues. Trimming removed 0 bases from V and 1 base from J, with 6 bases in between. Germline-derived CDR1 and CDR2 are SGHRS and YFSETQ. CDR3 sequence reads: CASSLEQGTDTQYF. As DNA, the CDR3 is TGCGCCAGCAGCTTGGAACAGGGCACAGATACGCAGTATTTT.